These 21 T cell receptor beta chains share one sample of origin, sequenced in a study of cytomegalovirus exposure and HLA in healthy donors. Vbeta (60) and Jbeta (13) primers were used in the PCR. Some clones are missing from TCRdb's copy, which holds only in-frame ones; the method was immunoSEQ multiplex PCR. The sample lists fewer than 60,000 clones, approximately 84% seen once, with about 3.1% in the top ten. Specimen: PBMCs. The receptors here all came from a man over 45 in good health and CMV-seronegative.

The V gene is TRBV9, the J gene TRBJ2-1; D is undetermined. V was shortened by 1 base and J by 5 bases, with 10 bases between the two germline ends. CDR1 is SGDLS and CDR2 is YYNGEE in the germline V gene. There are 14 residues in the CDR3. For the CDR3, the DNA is TGTGCCAGCAGCGTACGGATCCTAGACAATGAGCAGTTCTTC. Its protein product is CASSVRILDNEQFF.

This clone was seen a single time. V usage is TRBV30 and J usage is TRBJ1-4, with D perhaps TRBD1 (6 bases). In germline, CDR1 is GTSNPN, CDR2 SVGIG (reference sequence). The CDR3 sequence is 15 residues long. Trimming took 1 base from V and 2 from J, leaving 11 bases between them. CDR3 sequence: CAWSALQGTNEKLFF. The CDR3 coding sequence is TGTGCCTGGAGTGCCCTGCAGGGGACTAATGAAAAACTGTTTTTT.

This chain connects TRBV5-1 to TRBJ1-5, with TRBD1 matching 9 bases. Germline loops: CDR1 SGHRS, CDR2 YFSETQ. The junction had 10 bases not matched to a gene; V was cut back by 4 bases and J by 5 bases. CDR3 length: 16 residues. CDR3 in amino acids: CASSTGTGNPYQPQHF. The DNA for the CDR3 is TGCGCCAGCAGCACAGGGACAGGGAACCCTTATCAGCCCCAGCATTTT.

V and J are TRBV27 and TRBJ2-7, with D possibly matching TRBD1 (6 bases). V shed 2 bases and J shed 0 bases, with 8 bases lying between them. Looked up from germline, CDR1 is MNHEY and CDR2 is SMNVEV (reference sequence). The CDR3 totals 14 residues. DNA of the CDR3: TGTGCCAGCAGTTTAGACAGGAGCTCCTACGAGCAGTACTTC. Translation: CASSLDRSSYEQYF.

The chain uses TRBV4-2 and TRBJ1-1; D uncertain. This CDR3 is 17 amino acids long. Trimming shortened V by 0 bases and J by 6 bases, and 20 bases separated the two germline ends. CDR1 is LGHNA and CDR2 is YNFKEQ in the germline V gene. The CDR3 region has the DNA TGTGCCAGCAGCCAAGACTGGGTACAGCCCCTCCCCGCTGAAGCTTTCTTT. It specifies CASSQDWVQPLPAEAFF.

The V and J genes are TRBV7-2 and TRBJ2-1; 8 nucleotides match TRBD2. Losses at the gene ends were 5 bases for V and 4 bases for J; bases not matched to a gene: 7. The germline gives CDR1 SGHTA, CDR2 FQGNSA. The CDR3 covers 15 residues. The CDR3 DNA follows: TGTGCCAGCAGCCCGAGGACTAGCCAGTACAATGAGCAGTTCTTC. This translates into CASSPRTSQYNEQFF. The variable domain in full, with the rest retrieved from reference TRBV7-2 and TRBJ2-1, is GAGVSQSPSNKVTEKGKDVELRCDPISGHTALYWYRQSLGQGLEFLIYFQGNSAPDKSGLPSDRFSAERTGGSVSTLTIQRTQQEDSAVYLCASSPRTSQYNEQFFGPGTRLTVL.

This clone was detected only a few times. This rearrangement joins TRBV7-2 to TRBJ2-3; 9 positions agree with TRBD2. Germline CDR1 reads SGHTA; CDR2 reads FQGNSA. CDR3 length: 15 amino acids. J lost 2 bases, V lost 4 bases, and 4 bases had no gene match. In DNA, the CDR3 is TGTGCCAGCAGCTACCGGACTAGCGACACAGATACGCAGTATTTT. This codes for CASSYRTSDTDTQYF.

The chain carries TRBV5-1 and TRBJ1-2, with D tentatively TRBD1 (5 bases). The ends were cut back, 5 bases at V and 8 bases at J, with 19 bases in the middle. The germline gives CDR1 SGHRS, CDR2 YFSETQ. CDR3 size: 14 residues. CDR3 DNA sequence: TGCGCCAGCAGACGCACCCAGGACACATTCGGCTACACCTTC. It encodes CASRRTQDTFGYTF.

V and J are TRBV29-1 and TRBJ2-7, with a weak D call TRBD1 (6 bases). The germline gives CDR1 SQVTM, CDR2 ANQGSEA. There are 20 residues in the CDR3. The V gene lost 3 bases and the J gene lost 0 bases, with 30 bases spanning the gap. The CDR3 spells CSVDGMISTGQTPISYEQYF. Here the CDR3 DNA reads TGCAGCGTTGACGGCATGATCTCGACCGGACAGACCCCAATCTCCTACGAGCAGTACTTC.

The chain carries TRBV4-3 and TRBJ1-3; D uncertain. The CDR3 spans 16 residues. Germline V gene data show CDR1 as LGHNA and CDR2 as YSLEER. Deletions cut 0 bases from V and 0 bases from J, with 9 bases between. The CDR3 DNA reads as TGCGCCAGCAGCCAAGATAGCAGATCCTCTGGAAACACCATATATTTT. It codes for CASSQDSRSSGNTIYF.

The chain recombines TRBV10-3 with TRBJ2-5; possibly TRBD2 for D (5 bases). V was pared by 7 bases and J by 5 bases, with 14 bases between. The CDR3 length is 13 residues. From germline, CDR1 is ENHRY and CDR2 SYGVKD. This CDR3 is CAINGGRWETQYF. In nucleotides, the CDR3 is TGTGCCATCAATGGAGGACGTTGGGAGACCCAGTACTTC.

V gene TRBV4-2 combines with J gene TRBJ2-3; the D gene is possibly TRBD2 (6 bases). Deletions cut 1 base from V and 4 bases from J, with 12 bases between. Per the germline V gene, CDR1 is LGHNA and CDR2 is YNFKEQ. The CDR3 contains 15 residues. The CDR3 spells CASSQGGGTADTQYF. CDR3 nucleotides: TGTGCCAGCAGCCAAGGCGGAGGGACCGCAGATACGCAGTATTTT.

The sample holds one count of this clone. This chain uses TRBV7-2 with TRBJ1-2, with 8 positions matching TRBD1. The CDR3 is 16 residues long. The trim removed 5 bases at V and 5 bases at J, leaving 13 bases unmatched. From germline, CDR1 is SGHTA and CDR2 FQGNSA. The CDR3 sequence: CASSPDTGGTGYGYTF. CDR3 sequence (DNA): TGTGCCAGCAGCCCCGACACAGGGGGGACGGGGTATGGCTACACCTTC.

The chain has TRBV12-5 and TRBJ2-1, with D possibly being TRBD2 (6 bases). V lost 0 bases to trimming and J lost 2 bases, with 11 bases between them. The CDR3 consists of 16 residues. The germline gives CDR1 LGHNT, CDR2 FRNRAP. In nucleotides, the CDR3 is TGTGCTAGTGGTTTGGTACTGGGCGGGGCCTACAATGAGCAGTTCTTC. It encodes CASGLVLGGAYNEQFF.

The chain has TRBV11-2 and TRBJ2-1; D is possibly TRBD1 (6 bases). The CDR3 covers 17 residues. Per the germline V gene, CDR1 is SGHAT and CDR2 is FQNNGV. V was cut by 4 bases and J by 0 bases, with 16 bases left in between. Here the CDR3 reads CASSWLITGSSYNEQFF. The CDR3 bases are TGTGCCAGCAGCTGGCTCATCACAGGGAGCTCCTACAATGAGCAGTTCTTC.

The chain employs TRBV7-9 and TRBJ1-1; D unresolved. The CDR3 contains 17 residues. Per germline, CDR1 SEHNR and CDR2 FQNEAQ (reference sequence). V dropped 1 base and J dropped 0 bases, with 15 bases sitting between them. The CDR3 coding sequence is TGTGCCAGCAGCTTAGTTCCTTTGGCGGAGATGAACACTGAAGCTTTCTTT. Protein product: CASSLVPLAEMNTEAFF.

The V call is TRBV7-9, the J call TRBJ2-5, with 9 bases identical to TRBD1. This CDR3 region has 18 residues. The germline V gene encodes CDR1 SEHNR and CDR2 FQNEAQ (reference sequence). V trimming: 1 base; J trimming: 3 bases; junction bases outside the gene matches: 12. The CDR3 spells CASSLVHTRDRVEETQYF. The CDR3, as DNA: TGTGCCAGCAGCTTAGTCCACACCCGGGACAGGGTAGAAGAGACCCAGTACTTC.

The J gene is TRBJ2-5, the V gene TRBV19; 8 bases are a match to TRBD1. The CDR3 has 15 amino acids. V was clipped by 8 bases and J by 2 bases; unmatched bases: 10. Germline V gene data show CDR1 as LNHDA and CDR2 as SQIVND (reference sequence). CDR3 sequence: CASGRLTGGQETQYF. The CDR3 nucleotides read TGTGCCAGTGGGAGGCTAACAGGGGGACAAGAGACCCAGTACTTC.

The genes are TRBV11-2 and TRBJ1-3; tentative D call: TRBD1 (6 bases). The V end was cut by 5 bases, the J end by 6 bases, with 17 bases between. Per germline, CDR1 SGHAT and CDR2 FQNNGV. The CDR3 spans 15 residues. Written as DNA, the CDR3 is TGTGCCAGCAGCACCGTAAGGGGGAACGAAAACACCATATATTTT. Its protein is CASSTVRGNENTIYF.

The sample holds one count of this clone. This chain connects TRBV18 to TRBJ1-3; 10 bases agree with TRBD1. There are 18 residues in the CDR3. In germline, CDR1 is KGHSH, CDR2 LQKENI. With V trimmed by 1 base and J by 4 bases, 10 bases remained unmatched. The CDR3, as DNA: TGTGCCAGCTCACCACAACCGGCCGGGACAGGGGCAGGAAACACCATATATTTT. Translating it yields CASSPQPAGTGAGNTIYF.

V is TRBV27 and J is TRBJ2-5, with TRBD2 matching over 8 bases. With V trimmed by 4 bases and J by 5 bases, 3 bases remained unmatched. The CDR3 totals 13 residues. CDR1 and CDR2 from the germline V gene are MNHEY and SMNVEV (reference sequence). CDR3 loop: CASSSTSDETQYF. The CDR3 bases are TGTGCCAGCAGTTCGACTAGCGATGAGACCCAGTACTTC.